This TCR beta chain was captured by sequencing in a study of T cell responses to AZD1222 COVID-19 vaccine. The study's findings and limits: Repertoires in all cases were sampled only once the peak T cell response had passed.

With respect to this clone: Its antigen is unidentified.

TCRdb's table, derived via immunoSEQ multiplex PCR, lists solely in-frame clones and lacks some. The sample records about 94,000 clones, 85% being singletons. The CDR3 runs to 14 residues. The germline V gene has CDR1 MDHEN and CDR2 SYDVKM. The V end lost 5 bases, the J end lost 6 bases, and 16 bases lay between the germline ends. The rearrangement links TRBV28 to TRBJ1-2; perhaps TRBD1 as D (5 bases). This TCR came from an adult who received the AZD1222 COVID-19 vaccine. The specimen was peripheral blood, collected 28 days after the second AZD1222 dose. This CDR3 is CASSGGRDWHGYTF. The CDR3 nucleotides are TGTGCCAGCAGTGGGGGACGGGACTGGCATGGCTACACCTTC.